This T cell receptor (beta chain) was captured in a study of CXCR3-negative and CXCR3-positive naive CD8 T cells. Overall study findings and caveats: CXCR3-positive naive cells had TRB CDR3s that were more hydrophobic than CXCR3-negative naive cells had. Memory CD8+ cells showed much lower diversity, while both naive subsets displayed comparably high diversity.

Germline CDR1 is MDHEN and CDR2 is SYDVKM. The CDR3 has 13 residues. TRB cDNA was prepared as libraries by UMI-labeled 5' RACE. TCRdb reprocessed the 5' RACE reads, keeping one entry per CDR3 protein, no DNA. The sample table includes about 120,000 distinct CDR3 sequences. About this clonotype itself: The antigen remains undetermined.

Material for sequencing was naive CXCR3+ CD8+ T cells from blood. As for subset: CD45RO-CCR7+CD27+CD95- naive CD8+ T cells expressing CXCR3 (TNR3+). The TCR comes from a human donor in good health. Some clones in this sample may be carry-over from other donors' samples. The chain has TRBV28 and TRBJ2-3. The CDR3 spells CASSLTLADTQYF.